These T cell receptor beta chains were read from a single sample in a study of response to subunit inactivated influenza vaccine. One entry per CDR3 protein, called by TCRdb with MiXCR from the RT-PCR reads. The sample shows about 180,000 distinct CDR3 sequences, over 8.5% of them seen only once. This specimen was CD8+ T cells sorted from PBMCs, taken roughly 24 months after vaccination. The receptors here all came from a man aged 50 to 75 who received an inactivated influenza vaccine. Both conserved end residues are trimmed from each CDR3. Not all rows give a size; the values are once, few, many and, for expanded clones, a class.

v_gene,abundance,CDR3aa
TRBV2,few,ASSETIGGRRNTEAF
TRBV2,few,ASSEGAASPYEQY
TRBV4-2,few,ASSQDSPHEQY
TRBV4-3,-,ASSPLSALDSPLH
TRBV7-9,-,ASSSGFYEQY
TRBV7-9,few,ASSTPPGLAGRETQY
TRBV7-9,-,ASSSFDRDEQF
TRBV12-3/TRBV12-4,many,ASRLTGADTQY
TRBV5-1,few,ASSFDDTQY
TRBV7-8,few,ASSPDGQAYEQY